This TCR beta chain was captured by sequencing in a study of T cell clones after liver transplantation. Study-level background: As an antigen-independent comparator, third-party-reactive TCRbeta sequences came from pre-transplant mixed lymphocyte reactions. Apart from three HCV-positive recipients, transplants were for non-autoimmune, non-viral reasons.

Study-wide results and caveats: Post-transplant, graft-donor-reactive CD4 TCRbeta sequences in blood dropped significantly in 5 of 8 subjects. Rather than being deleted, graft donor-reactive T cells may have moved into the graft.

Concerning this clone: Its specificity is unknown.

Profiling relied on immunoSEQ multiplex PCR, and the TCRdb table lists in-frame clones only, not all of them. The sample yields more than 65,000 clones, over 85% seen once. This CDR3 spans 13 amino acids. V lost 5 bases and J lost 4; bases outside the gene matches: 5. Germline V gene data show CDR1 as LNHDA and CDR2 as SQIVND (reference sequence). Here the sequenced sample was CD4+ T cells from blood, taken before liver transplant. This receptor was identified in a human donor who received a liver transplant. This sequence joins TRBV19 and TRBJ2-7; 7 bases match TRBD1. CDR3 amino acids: CASSQGETYEQYF. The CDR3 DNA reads TGTGCCAGTAGTCAGGGGGAGACATACGAGCAGTACTTC.